The sequence of this T cell receptor (beta chain) was determined in a study of Ad26.COV2.S vaccination and SARS-CoV-2 variants. Study-level information: Intramuscular Ad26.COV2.S doses were given once or twice, 56 days apart. Regarding the study as a whole: Post-vaccination spike-specific CD8+ and CD4+ T cell responses reportedly had substantial breadth.

Some clones are missing from TCRdb's copy, which holds only in-frame ones; the method was immunoSEQ multiplex PCR. This table holds about 350,000 clones, roughly 90% found once. A note on this clone: Its antigen is as yet unknown.

Per germline, CDR1 SNHLY and CDR2 FYNNEI. The CDR3 contains 14 residues. The V and J ends lost 7 bases and 4 bases, in that order; junction bases with no gene match: 3. Sample treatment: around 19 received Ad26.COV2.S at low or high dose, single or two shots; 5 received placebo; per-sample allocation not given. Collection of the samples took place on day 63 after the first injection of vaccine or placebo. This chain links TRBV2 with TRBJ1-6; TRBD1 matches at 8 bases. The sample consisted of peripheral blood, taken in a trial of Ad26.COV2.S vaccine versus placebo. The origin of this receptor is a person aged 18-60 years who received the Ad26.COV2.S COVID-19 vaccine or a placebo. CDR3 loop: CASMTGAYNSPLHF. The CDR3 DNA sequence: TGTGCCAGCATGACAGGGGCGTATAATTCACCCCTCCACTTT.